These 7 T cell receptor beta chains originate from one sample sequenced in a study of blood T cell repertoires in COVID-19. Sequencing used immunoSEQ multiplex PCR; TCRdb keeps in-frame clones, though not all of them. The sample records roughly 200,000 clones, 90% being singletons. The sequenced sample was peripheral blood. Every receptor here comes from a man in his forties or fifties with acute or convalescent COVID-19.

V gene TRBV7-2 combines with J gene TRBJ2-5; 9 bases are a match to TRBD2. CDR3 length: 15 amino acids. Germline trimming cut 1 base from V and 5 bases from J; bases unmatched to any gene: 5. Germline CDR1 and CDR2: SGHTA and FQGNSA. This CDR3 is CASSLGSGSGETQYF. In DNA, the CDR3 is TGTGCCAGCAGCTTAGGTAGCGGGAGTGGGGAGACCCAGTACTTC.

The chain combines TRBV5-1 with TRBJ2-5; 8 nucleotides align to TRBD2. CDR1 and CDR2 from the germline V gene are SGHRS and YFSETQ. J lost 5 bases, V lost 2 bases, and 8 bases had no gene match. There are 15 residues in the CDR3. The DNA for the CDR3 is TGCGCCAGCAGCTTTGACGGGACTAGGTCGGAGACCCAGTACTTC. Translating it yields CASSFDGTRSETQYF. Based on the CDR3 plus reference TRBV5-1 and TRBJ2-5, the full variable domain is KAGVTQTPRYLIKTRGQQVTLSCSPISGHRSVSWYQQTPGQGLQFLFEYFSETQRNKGNFPGRFSGRQFSNSRSEMNVSTLELGDSALYLCASSFDGTRSETQYFGPGTRLLVL.

J is TRBJ1-2 and V is TRBV6-5, with D perhaps TRBD1 (6 bases). V lost 0 bases and J lost 3, with 11 bases in between. From germline, CDR1 is MNHEY and CDR2 SVGAGI. The CDR3 loop spans 15 amino acids. In DNA, the CDR3 is TGTGCCAGCAGTTACTCGAAGGGGGTGGACTATGGCTACACCTTC. It specifies CASSYSKGVDYGYTF.

The V call is TRBV27, the J call TRBJ2-1, with D maybe TRBD1 (6 bases). The CDR3 runs 13 residues. Germline CDR1 is MNHEY and CDR2 is SMNVEV (reference sequence). V was pared by 6 bases and J by 4 bases, with 10 bases between. CDR3 DNA: TGTGCCAGCAGACAGGGACGGTACAATGAGCAGTTCTTC. Translating gives CASRQGRYNEQFF.

The rearrangement links TRBV7-9 to TRBJ2-2; TRBD1 is a possible D gene (5 bases). The CDR3 spans 15 residues. Germline V lookup: CDR1 SEHNR, CDR2 FQNEAQ (reference sequence). The germline V and J ends were trimmed by 5 bases and 1 base, with 11 bases remaining between them. In nucleotides, the CDR3 is TGTGCCAGCAGCCCCGGACACAAGAACACCGGGGAGCTGTTTTTT. This encodes CASSPGHKNTGELFF. Looking up the rest from reference TRBV7-9 and TRBJ2-2 gives the full variable domain: DTGVSQNPRHKITKRGQNVTFRCDPISEHNRLYWYRQTLGQGPEFLTYFQNEAQLEKSRLLSDRFSAERPKGSFSTLEIQRTEQGDSAMYLCASSPGHKNTGELFFGEGSRLTVL.

The chain couples TRBV10-3 to TRBJ1-5; tentatively, D is TRBD1 (6 bases). This CDR3 comprises 13 residues. The V gene lost 6 bases and the J gene lost 4 bases, with 10 bases spanning the gap. Germline V gene sequence: CDR1 ENHRY, CDR2 SYGVKD. The DNA of the CDR3 is TGTGCCATCAGCGGACAGTTTAATCAGCCCCAGCATTTT. This codes for CAISGQFNQPQHF.

The genes are TRBV5-4 and TRBJ2-1; 13 bases fit TRBD2. This CDR3 has 17 residues. Germline lookup yields CDR1 SGHNT and CDR2 YYREEE (reference sequence). The V segment lost 4 bases and the J segment 9 bases; nucleotides outside the gene matches: 13. The CDR3 nucleotides read TGTGCCAGCAGCGCACCCCGAGGACTAGCGGGAGAGGGTGAGCAGTTCTTC. Translating gives CASSAPRGLAGEGEQFF.